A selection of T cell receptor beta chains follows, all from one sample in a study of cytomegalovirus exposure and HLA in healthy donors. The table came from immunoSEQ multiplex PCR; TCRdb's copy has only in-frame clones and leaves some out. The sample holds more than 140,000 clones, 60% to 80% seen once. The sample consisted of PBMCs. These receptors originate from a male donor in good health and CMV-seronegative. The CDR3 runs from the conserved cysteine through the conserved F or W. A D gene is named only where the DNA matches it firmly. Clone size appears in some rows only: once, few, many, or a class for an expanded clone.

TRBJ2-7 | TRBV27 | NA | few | TGTGCCAGCAGAGGGGGGGTTTACTACGAGCAGTACTTC | CASRGGVYYEQYF
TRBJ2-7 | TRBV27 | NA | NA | TGTGCCAGCAGCCAGCGGGCCCACTCCTACGAGCAGTACTTC | CASSQRAHSYEQYF
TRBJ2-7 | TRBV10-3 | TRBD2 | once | TGTGCCATCAGTGGGGGACTAGCGGGTACCTACGAGCAGTACTTC | CAISGGLAGTYEQYF
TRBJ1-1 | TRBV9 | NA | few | TGTGCCAGCAGCCCGATAACGGGGAATCTGGGGGCTTTCTTT | CASSPITGNLGAFF
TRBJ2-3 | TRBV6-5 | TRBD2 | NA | TGTGCCAGCAGTTACTCGAGTCGGGGGGGCACAGATACGCAGTATTTT | CASSYSSRGGTDTQYF
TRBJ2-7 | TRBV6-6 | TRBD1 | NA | TGTGCCAGCAGACCTGGGACAGCGGCTACCTACGAGCAGTACTTC | CASRPGTAATYEQYF
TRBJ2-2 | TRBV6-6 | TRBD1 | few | TGTGCCAGCAGTTGGGGACAGGCGAACACCGGGGAGCTGTTTTTT | CASSWGQANTGELFF
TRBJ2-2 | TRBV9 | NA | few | TGTGCCAGCAGCGTAGATTGGGGGCTCACCGGGGAGCTGTTTTTT | CASSVDWGLTGELFF
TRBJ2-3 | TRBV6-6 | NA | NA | TGTGCCAGCAGTATACTAGGAGGGACAGATACGCAGTATTTT | CASSILGGTDTQYF
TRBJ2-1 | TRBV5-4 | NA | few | TGTGCCAGCAGCCGACAGTCCTACAATGAGCAGTTCTTC | CASSRQSYNEQFF
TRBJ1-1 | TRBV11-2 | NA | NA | TGTGCCAGCAGCCATCGAAGAGATATGAACACTGAAGCTTTCTTT | CASSHRRDMNTEAFF
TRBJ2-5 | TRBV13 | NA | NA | TGTGCCAGCAGTGATCAGGGGAGCCGAGAGACCCAGTACTTC | CASSDQGSRETQYF
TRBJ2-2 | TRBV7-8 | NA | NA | TGTGCCAGCAGCTTCCGACAGAACACCGGGGAGCTGTTTTTT | CASSFRQNTGELFF
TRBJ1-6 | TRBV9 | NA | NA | TGTGCCAGCAGCGTAGGCGGAACGAGGGATTCACCCCTCCACTTT | CASSVGGTRDSPLHF
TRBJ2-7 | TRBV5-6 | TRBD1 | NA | TGTGCCAGCAGCTTGTGGGGACAGGGCGTAGGCGAGCAGTACTTC | CASSLWGQGVGEQYF
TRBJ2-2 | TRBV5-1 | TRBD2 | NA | TGCGCCAGCAGCTTAACTAGCGGGATCACCGGGGAGCTGTTTTTT | CASSLTSGITGELFF
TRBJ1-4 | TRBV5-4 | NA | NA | TGTGCCAGCAGCTTGGGGGCCAGTAATGAAAAACTGTTTTTT | CASSLGASNEKLFF
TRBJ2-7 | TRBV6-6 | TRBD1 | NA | TGTGCCAGCGGGGAAGGGGACAGGGCATACGAGCAGTACTTC | CASGEGDRAYEQYF
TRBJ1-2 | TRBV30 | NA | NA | TGTGCCTGGAGTGGGTCCAACAGTTATGGCTACACCTTC | CAWSGSNSYGYTF
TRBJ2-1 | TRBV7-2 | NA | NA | TGTGCCAGCAGCTCGGGACAAACATATGACAATGAGCAGTTCTTC | CASSSGQTYDNEQFF
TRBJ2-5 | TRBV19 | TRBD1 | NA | TGTGCCAGTAGTATTTCTCGGACAGGAATCGGAGAGACCCAGTACTTC | CASSISRTGIGETQYF